This T cell receptor beta chain was identified in a study of blood T cell repertoires in COVID-19. Turning to the study itself: T cells, B-cell-depleted T cells, or PBMCs supplied cDNA or gDNA.

Germline loops: CDR1 LNHDA, CDR2 SQIVND (reference sequence). Trimming stripped 3 bases from V and 5 bases from J, with 8 bases between. This CDR3 has 14 residues. As processed by the authors: Amplification of reference gene primers provided the estimated nucleated cell counts. TCRdb's table, derived via immunoSEQ multiplex PCR, lists solely in-frame clones and lacks some. V and J calls plus clone size are reproduced from that table; the DNA served to infer D and trimming. The table lists 100,000 or so clones, approximately 90% of them singletons. The receptor's source is a man between 50 and 59 years old with acute or convalescent COVID-19. Sample: peripheral blood. V and J are TRBV19 and TRBJ1-6, with D unclear. The CDR3 is CASSIQSNNSPLHF. CDR3 coding DNA: TGTGCCAGTAGTATCCAATCAAATAATTCACCCCTCCACTTT. The entire variable domain, with the rest obtained from reference TRBV19 and TRBJ1-6, is as follows: DGGITQSPKYLFRKEGQNVTLSCEQNLNHDAMYWYRQDPGQGLRLIYYSQIVNDFQKGDIAEGYSVSREKKESFPLTVTSAQKNPTAFYLCASSIQSNNSPLHFGNGTRLTVT.